A selection of T cell receptor beta chains follows, all from one sample in a study of siplizumab effects on memory and regulatory T cells. Generated by immunoSEQ multiplex PCR, the TCRdb table keeps only in-frame clones and is missing some. The data contain some 100,000 clones, more than 85% of them seen just once; the ten biggest clones take up about 2.4%. Sequences were obtained from CD4+ T cells sorted from blood. These receptors came from a human donor in good health. Some clones in this sample may be carry-over from other donors' samples. CDR3s include the opening cysteine and the closing phenylalanine or tryptophan. The D gene is left open where the match is weak. A row's size may be missing; if present it is once, few, many or a size class.

cdr3_aa | cdr3_nt | v_call | clone_size | j_call | d_call
CASSGTGRGAYGYTF | TGTGCCAGCAGCGGGACAGGGCGCGGGGCCTATGGCTACACCTTC | TRBV2 | . | TRBJ1-2 | TRBD1
CASSFGRGGTEAFF | TGTGCCAGCAGCTTTGGTAGGGGGGGCACTGAAGCTTTCTTT | TRBV5-6 | once | TRBJ1-1 | .
CASSFGTAFDSYEQYF | TGTGCCAGCAGCTTCGGGACAGCCTTCGACTCCTACGAGCAGTACTTC | TRBV5-6 | . | TRBJ2-7 | TRBD1
CASSLGAAIYEQYF | TGTGCCAGCAGCTTAGGCGCGGCGATTTACGAGCAGTACTTC | TRBV7-2 | . | TRBJ2-7 | .
CSSKSVAGAGEQFF | TGCAGCTCGAAGTCAGTAGCCGGCGCCGGTGAGCAGTTCTTC | TRBV29-1 | . | TRBJ2-1 | .
CASSSDYRSSYEQYF | TGTGCCAGCAGTTCGGATTACAGGTCCTCCTACGAGCAGTACTTC | TRBV28 | . | TRBJ2-7 | .
CASSLGLGAANTEAFF | TGTGCCAGCAGCTTAGGACTTGGGGCAGCGAACACTGAAGCTTTCTTT | TRBV11-2 | . | TRBJ1-1 | .
CASSFGQVYGYTF | TGTGCCAGCAGCTTTGGACAGGTCTATGGCTACACCTTC | TRBV7-8 | . | TRBJ1-2 | TRBD1
CASSRSRTGGNYGYTF | TGTGCCAGTAGTAGATCACGGACAGGGGGGAACTATGGCTACACCTTC | TRBV19 | . | TRBJ1-2 | TRBD1
CASSPWPAAMNTEAFF | TGTGCCAGCAGCCCTTGGCCGGCAGCTATGAACACTGAAGCTTTCTTT | TRBV7-2 | . | TRBJ1-1 | .
CASSFSQGYEQYF | TGTGCCAGCAGTTTTTCTCAGGGCTACGAGCAGTACTTC | TRBV28 | . | TRBJ2-7 | .